Listed here are 10 T cell receptor beta chains from one sample, sequenced in a study of post-analysis software for immune sequencing data. Unique-molecular-identifier-tagged TCR beta cDNA libraries were used. Via MiXCR, TCRdb re-called the PCR reads, giving one row per CDR3 protein. The table has roughly 600,000 distinct CDR3 sequences, roughly 46% seen once. These receptors have no identified antigens. Findings and limits, study-wide: Controls showed lower frequencies than patients for four to six TRBV segments, and TRBV5-6, TRBV5-1 and TRBV20-1 were among these.

Sequenced sample: blood. The origin of the receptors is a girl between 5 and 17 years old with multiple sclerosis.

This clonotype was detected a few times. This chain links TRBV18 with TRBJ1-1; D uncertain. Germline V CDR1 and CDR2: KGHSH, LQKENI. The CDR3 extends over 14 amino acids. The V gene lost 0 bases and the J gene lost 1 base, with 6 bases spanning the gap. The CDR3 DNA reads as TGTGCCAGCTCACCACCAGAAACGAACACTGAAGCTTTCTTT. Its protein product is CASSPPETNTEAFF.

The chain couples TRBV7-2 to TRBJ2-7; D gene unclear. The CDR3 is 11 amino acids. Germline V gene data show CDR1 as SGHTA and CDR2 as FQGNSA. The V and J ends lost 2 bases and 7 bases respectively, with 6 bases between them. CDR3 sequence reads: CASSLRTEQYF. CDR3 in DNA: TGTGCCAGCAGCTTAAGGACGGAGCAGTACTTC. The whole variable domain, filled in from reference TRBV7-2 and TRBJ2-7, reads GAGVSQSPSNKVTEKGKDVELRCDPISGHTALYWYRQSLGQGLEFLIYFQGNSAPDKSGLPSDRFSAERTGGSVSTLTIQRTQQEDSAVYLCASSLRTEQYFGPGTRLTVT.

J is TRBJ1-1 and V is TRBV12-3 or TRBV12-4; the match to TRBD1 covers 9 bases. The CDR3 is 14 residues long. V shed 7 bases, J shed 1 base, and the junction held 4 bases outside the gene matches. Here the CDR3 DNA reads TGTGCCAGCACCCTGGACAGGGGGAACACTGAAGCTTTCTTT. It is translated as CASTLDRGNTEAFF.

The V gene is TRBV29-1, the J gene TRBJ1-1; a weak D match, TRBD1 (6 bases). Germline lookup yields CDR1 SQVTM and CDR2 ANQGSEA. Trimming cost V 0 bases and J 8 bases, with 10 bases left between them. The CDR3 totals 12 residues. CDR3: CSVEDRGTEAFF. The DNA for the CDR3 is TGCAGCGTTGAAGACAGGGGAACCGAAGCTTTCTTT.

The rearrangement uses TRBV5-1 and TRBJ2-7; TRBD1 matches at 10 bases. The CDR3 has 15 amino acids. Germline V gene data show CDR1 as SGHRS and CDR2 as YFSETQ. J was trimmed by 5 bases and V by 4 bases; bases with no gene match: 9. CDR3 protein: CASSLRGQGRHEQYF. In nucleotides, the CDR3 is TGCGCCAGCAGCCTAAGGGGACAGGGGAGGCACGAGCAGTACTTC.

This clonotype showed up just a few times. The gene calls are TRBV5-6 and TRBJ1-1; D is undetermined. The CDR3 is made up of 13 amino acids. V lost 0 bases, J lost 5 bases, and 8 bases lay in between. CDR1 is SGHDT, CDR2 YYEEEE, per germline. Here the CDR3 DNA reads TGTGCCAGCAGCTTGGGAGGCTGGACTGAAGCTTTCTTT. This codes for CASSLGGWTEAFF.

The rearrangement links TRBV28 to TRBJ2-7; a weak D match, TRBD1 (6 bases). Germline V lookup: CDR1 MDHEN, CDR2 SYDVKM. The CDR3 has 12 residues. V lost 10 bases and J 0 bases, leaving 10 bases between the germline ends. This CDR3 reads CATDSDSYEQYF. The CDR3 coding sequence is TGTGCCACGGACAGTGACTCCTACGAGCAGTACTTC.

This clonotype showed up just a few times. This sequence joins TRBV4-1 and TRBJ2-3; no clear D gene. The CDR3 is 15 amino acids. The V end was cut by 2 bases, the J end by 0 bases, with 9 bases between. Germline-derived CDR1 and CDR2 are MGHRA and YSYEKL. The CDR3 here is CASSQTALSTDTQYF. The DNA for the CDR3 is TGCGCCAGCAGCCAAACAGCGCTAAGCACAGATACGCAGTATTTT.

In the case of this clonotype: A read error may produce the germline difference seen at one junction end. The V and J genes are TRBV12-3 or TRBV12-4 and TRBJ1-5; D is unresolved. CDR3 length: 13 amino acids. The CDR3 region is CASSLLDNQPQHF. DNA of the CDR3: TGTGCCAGTAGTTTACTAGACAATCAGCCCCAGCATTTT.

This chain links TRBV12-3 or TRBV12-4 with TRBJ2-6; D is uncertain. The CDR3 runs 15 residues. Trimming removed 6 bases at V and 0 bases at J, with 9 bases between. The CDR3 sequence: CASRKRASGANVLTF. The CDR3 DNA follows: TGTGCCAGCAGGAAAAGGGCCTCTGGGGCCAACGTCCTGACTTTC.